The sequence of this TCR beta chain was determined in a study of shared clonotypes between healthy human individuals. Study-level information: Each donor contributed plates that comprised three CD4 naive, three CD4 memory, two CD8 naive and one CD8 memory. Study-level points and caveats: Generally, naive subsets came out with larger estimated richness than memory subsets. Blood alone was sampled, and tissue repertoires likely differ.

Note on this clone: What it recognizes is unknown.

Data came from immunoSEQ multiplex PCR; TCRdb stores just in-frame clones and leaves some out. The data show 850,000 to 1,200,000 clones, more than 60% seen once. The sequence was obtained from a young man in good health. The sequencing input was memory CD4+ T cells sorted from blood. This sample's subset: CD45RA-negative fraction.

The CDR3, as DNA: TGTGCCAGCAGCGTGGCCGGGGGGTCGCTCGGCAATGAGCAGTTCTTC. Residues: CASSVAGGSLGNEQFF. The V gene is TRBV9, the J gene TRBJ2-1; 7 bases line up with TRBD2. Germline loops: CDR1 SGDLS, CDR2 YYNGEE. The ends lost 2 bases at V and 6 bases at J; junction bases unmatched: 11. This CDR3 has 16 amino acids. Together with reference TRBV9 and TRBJ2-1, the CDR3 gives the full variable domain: DSGVTQTPKHLITATGQRVTLRCSPRSGDLSVYWYQQSLDQGLQFLIQYYNGEERAKGNILERFSAQQFPDLHSELNLSSLELGDSALYFCASSVAGGSLGNEQFFGPGTRLTVL.